The 4 T cell receptor beta chains in this list originate from one sample, sequenced in a study of cytomegalovirus exposure and HLA in healthy donors. PCR employed 60 Vbeta and 13 Jbeta primers. The protocol was immunoSEQ multiplex PCR, while the TCRdb copy is restricted to in-frame clones and leaves out a portion. In the table there are 90,000 to 100,000 clones, about two thirds of which are singletons. The sequencing input was PBMCs. The receptors derive from a boy younger than 18 in good health and CMV-seropositive.

This clone was counted a few times. The DNA for the CDR3 is TGCGCCAGCAGCCAACAGGGGAGCTCCTACAATGAGCAGTTCTTC. Protein product: CASSQQGSSYNEQFF. The chain carries TRBV5-1 and TRBJ2-1; 7 positions match TRBD1. CDR1 and CDR2 (germline): SGHRS, YFSETQ. CDR3 length: 15 residues. V gave up 4 bases and J gave up 0 bases; unmatched junction bases: 4. Full variable domain (rest looked up from reference TRBV5-1 and TRBJ2-1): KAGVTQTPRYLIKTRGQQVTLSCSPISGHRSVSWYQQTPGQGLQFLFEYFSETQRNKGNFPGRFSGRQFSNSRSEMNVSTLELGDSALYLCASSQQGSSYNEQFFGPGTRLTVL.

In DNA form, the CDR3 reads TGTGCCAGCAGCTTAGGGGGGGATGGAAAGCCCCAGCATTTT. This codes for CASSLGGDGKPQHF. The genes are TRBV6-1 and TRBJ1-5; weak D call: TRBD1 (6 bases). V shed 6 bases and J shed 8 bases, with 17 bases lying between them. This CDR3 has 14 residues. Germline assignment: CDR1 MNHNS and CDR2 SASEGT.

This chain joins TRBV6-5 and TRBJ2-5; 9 bases map to TRBD2. Germline V lookup: CDR1 MNHEY, CDR2 SVGAGI. CDR3 length: 14 amino acids. Trimming cost V 7 bases and J 4 bases; bases outside gene matches: 7. The CDR3 nucleotides read TGTGCCAGCAAGATTAGCGGGAGAAGAGAGACCCAGTACTTC. Amino acids: CASKISGRRETQYF.

CDR3 region: CASSPQFNSPLHF. The CDR3, as DNA: TGCGCCAGCAGCCCTCAGTTCAATTCACCCCTCCACTTT. The chain recombines TRBV5-1 with TRBJ1-6; the D is unclear. Per the germline V gene, CDR1 is SGHRS and CDR2 is YFSETQ. Deletions cut 4 bases from V and 7 bases from J, with 9 bases between. The CDR3 totals 13 residues. The whole variable domain, remainder taken from reference TRBV5-1 and TRBJ1-6, is KAGVTQTPRYLIKTRGQQVTLSCSPISGHRSVSWYQQTPGQGLQFLFEYFSETQRNKGNFPGRFSGRQFSNSRSEMNVSTLELGDSALYLCASSPQFNSPLHFGNGTRLTVT.